Listed below are T cell receptor beta chains from one sample, sequenced in a study of PD-1 blockade in mismatch repair-deficient tumors. Generated by immunoSEQ multiplex PCR, the TCRdb table keeps only in-frame clones and is missing some. The sample shows about 24,000 clones, about 83% of them seen only once. This specimen was peripheral blood, taken 12 weeks after starting pembrolizumab. The receptors come from an adult with mismatch repair-deficient cancer. Both conserved end residues are part of each CDR3. Fields, in order: clone size, J gene, V gene, D gene, CDR3 DNA, CDR3 protein. The D gene is left open where the match is weak. Rows may omit the clone size; those that give it use once, few, many or a size class.

NA,TRBJ2-1,TRBV4-3,TRBD2,TGCGCCAGCAGCCACGCCCTAGCGGGATTCTACAATGAGCAGTTCTTC,CASSHALAGFYNEQFF
few,TRBJ2-1,TRBV6-1,NA,TGTGCCAGCAGTGAAGGGGACTGGACTTACAATGAGCAGTTCTTC,CASSEGDWTYNEQFF
NA,TRBJ2-3,TRBV21-1,NA,TGTGCCAGCAGCAAACGGTCAGAAGCCACAGATACGCAGTATTTT,CASSKRSEATDTQYF
once,TRBJ2-3,TRBV6-1,NA,TGTGCCAGCACCGACAGGGAGGTAGATACGCAGTATTTT,CASTDREVDTQYF
NA,TRBJ2-1,TRBV2,TRBD1,TGTGCCATTACGACAGGGGGCTTCAATGAGCAGTTCTTC,CAITTGGFNEQFF
NA,TRBJ2-7,TRBV29-1,NA,TGCAGCGCTACGGGTCGGGCGGCCTACGAGCAGTACTTC,CSATGRAAYEQYF
NA,TRBJ2-7,TRBV28,NA,TGTGCCAGCAGTTTGGGACATGACTACGAGCAGTACTTC,CASSLGHDYEQYF
NA,TRBJ1-3,TRBV11-3,NA,TGTGCCAGCAGCGAAACAGGGTTTACTGGAAACACCATATATTTT,CASSETGFTGNTIYF
NA,TRBJ2-7,TRBV2,NA,TGTGCCAGCAGTGGCCTAGCGTTGCGCTACGAGCAGTACTTC,CASSGLALRYEQYF
NA,TRBJ1-2,TRBV4-1,NA,TGCGCCAGCAGCTACGGCCCCGGGGGGTATGGCTACACCTTC,CASSYGPGGYGYTF
NA,TRBJ2-3,TRBV2,TRBD2,TGTGCCAGCAGGACTAGCGGGCTGAGTACGCAGTATTTT,CASRTSGLSTQYF
NA,TRBJ1-4,TRBV5-4,NA,TGTGCCAGCAGCTTGTGGTCCTCAACTAATGAAAAACTGTTTTTT,CASSLWSSTNEKLFF
NA,TRBJ2-1,TRBV7-9,NA,TGTGCCAGCACCGCTATCGGGACGGCCTCCTACAATGAGCAGTTCTTC,CASTAIGTASYNEQFF
NA,TRBJ2-3,TRBV4-3,NA,TGCGCCAGCAGCCAAGATGGCGGGGGCACAGATACGCAGTATTTT,CASSQDGGGTDTQYF
once,TRBJ2-1,TRBV6-1,TRBD2,TGTGCCAGCACCCCTGGGACTAGCTACAATGAGCAGTTCTTC,CASTPGTSYNEQFF
NA,TRBJ2-7,TRBV11-3,TRBD2,TGTGCCAGCAGCCCACCTCCGGGACTAAGGACTTACGAGCAGTACTTC,CASSPPPGLRTYEQYF
NA,TRBJ2-1,TRBV7-9,TRBD2,TGTGCCAGCAGCTTAAGACCGGGACTAGCAAACAATGAGCAGTTCTTC,CASSLRPGLANNEQFF
NA,TRBJ2-3,TRBV29-1,TRBD1,TGCAGCGGGACAGGGGGCACAGATACGCAGTATTTT,CSGTGGTDTQYF
NA,TRBJ2-2,TRBV18,NA,TGTGCCAGCTCACCTTCAACAACCGGGGAGCTGTTTTTT,CASSPSTTGELFF
once,TRBJ2-3,TRBV5-4,TRBD1,TGTGCCAGCAGTGGACAGGGGGCTATCGCAGATATGCAGTATTTT,CASSGQGAIADMQYF
NA,TRBJ2-2,TRBV5-1,TRBD2,TGCGCCAGCAGCTTGGTTTCTACTAGCGGGAACACCGGGGAGCTGTTTTTT,CASSLVSTSGNTGELFF
NA,TRBJ2-3,TRBV5-1,TRBD2,TGCGCCAGCAGCTTGGAAGCGGGAGGGGATACGCAGTATTTT,CASSLEAGGDTQYF
NA,TRBJ2-2,TRBV19,NA,TGTGCCAGTATAGGGACAACAACCGGGGAGCTGTTTTTT,CASIGTTTGELFF
NA,TRBJ2-3,TRBV5-3,NA,TGTGCCAGAAGCGTCCGGGGCCCCACAGATACGCAGTATTTT,CARSVRGPTDTQYF
NA,TRBJ2-7,TRBV6-5,TRBD1,TGTGCCAGCACCGAGGGACAGAACTACGAGCAGTACTTC,CASTEGQNYEQYF
NA,TRBJ1-2,TRBV10-3,NA,TGTGCCATCAGTTCCTGGGACCCAAGGGCTGGCTACACCTTC,CAISSWDPRAGYTF
once,TRBJ2-5,TRBV4-1,TRBD2,TGCGCCAGCAGCCAAGTTGCGGGGAGGGGAGAGACCCAGTACTTC,CASSQVAGRGETQYF
NA,TRBJ1-3,TRBV7-8,TRBD1,TGTGCCAGCAGCTTAGTTCTTGGACAGGGGGGAAACACCATATATTTT,CASSLVLGQGGNTIYF
NA,TRBJ2-3,TRBV11-2,NA,TGTGCCAGCAGCCCGGACTCCCCCCACACAGATACGCAGTATTTT,CASSPDSPHTDTQYF
NA,TRBJ1-5,TRBV28,TRBD1,TGTGCCAGCAGTTCCAACCCCGGGACAGGGCCCCAGCATTTT,CASSSNPGTGPQHF
NA,TRBJ1-5,TRBV28,TRBD1,TGTGCCAGCAGTCCTACAGATGCTCGTCGGGACAGATATAGCAATCAGCCCCAGCATTTT,CASSPTDARRDRYSNQPQHF
NA,TRBJ2-7,TRBV20-1,NA,TGCAGTGCTAGGGCCAGCTACGAGCAGTACTTC,CSARASYEQYF
NA,TRBJ2-7,TRBV7-2,NA,TGTGCCAGCAGCCAACAGACGGAGGACTACGAGCAGTACTTC,CASSQQTEDYEQYF
NA,TRBJ2-2,TRBV7-8,NA,TGTGCCAGCAGCCATCCCCGCCAGGGAGCAAACACCGGGGAGCTGTTTTTT,CASSHPRQGANTGELFF
NA,TRBJ2-7,TRBV30,NA,TGTGCCTGGAGTTCCTCCACTGTGGGAGAGCAGTACTTC,CAWSSSTVGEQYF
NA,TRBJ2-4,TRBV18,NA,TGTGCCAGCTCACTAGGCCCAAGCACCAAAAACATTCAGTACTTC,CASSLGPSTKNIQYF
NA,TRBJ2-5,TRBV30,TRBD2,TGTGCCTACACGCGGGGGGGAGTGAACCAAGAGACCCAGTACTTC,CAYTRGGVNQETQYF
once,TRBJ2-1,TRBV25-1,NA,TGTGCCAGCAGTGAACAGGGGGAGGGCAATGAGCAGTTCTTC,CASSEQGEGNEQFF
NA,TRBJ1-1,TRBV29-1,TRBD1,TGCAGCGTTGAAGGGACAGGGAACACTGAAGCTTTCTTT,CSVEGTGNTEAFF
NA,TRBJ1-1,TRBV28,NA,TGTGCCAGCAGTCAAGTGCGGACCTTAACAGCTGAAGCTTTCTTT,CASSQVRTLTAEAFF
NA,TRBJ1-1,TRBV25-1,NA,TGTGCCAGCAGTGAAATGGGCCGATTGAACACTGAAGCTTTCTTT,CASSEMGRLNTEAFF
NA,TRBJ1-5,TRBV28,TRBD1,TGTGCCAGCACAAAAACAGGGGGCGCACGGCAGCCCCAGCATTTT,CASTKTGGARQPQHF
NA,TRBJ2-7,TRBV2,NA,TGTGCCAGCAGTTCGTCTTTTTCCGCCGGACGTTACTCCTACGAGCAGTACTTC,CASSSSFSAGRYSYEQYF
NA,TRBJ2-5,TRBV18,TRBD2,TGTGCCAGCTCACCACCCCTAGCGGGAGGCACCCAGTACTTC,CASSPPLAGGTQYF
NA,TRBJ1-1,TRBV2,TRBD1,TGTGCCAGCACTTCACGGCGACAGGGACGCACTGAAGCTTTCTTT,CASTSRRQGRTEAFF
NA,TRBJ1-3,TRBV19,NA,TGTGCCAGTTCCGCGACAGGCTCTGGAAACACCATATATTTT,CASSATGSGNTIYF
NA,TRBJ1-4,TRBV27,NA,TGTGCCAGCAGTTTTTTGACAGCTACCGCAACTAATGAAAAACTGTTTTTT,CASSFLTATATNEKLFF
once,TRBJ2-1,TRBV18,NA,TGTGCCAGCTCACCTTCTCAGTCGAATGAGCAGTTCTTC,CASSPSQSNEQFF